This T cell receptor (beta chain) was recorded in a study of regulatory T cells in long-lasting Graves disease. About the study: Patients with persistent Graves' disease had over 5 years of antithyroid drugs and persistent TSH receptor antibodies.

A word on this clonotype: The antigen remains undetermined.

The TCR beta library used iRepertoire HTBI primers with Arm-PCR amplification of CDR3. One entry per CDR3 protein results from TCRdb running MiXCR on the multiplex PCR reads. The sample has about 460,000 distinct CDR3 sequences, roughly 22% seen once. The V end lost 7 bases, the J end lost 0 bases, and 10 bases lay between the germline ends. The CDR3 contains 13 residues. CDR1 is SGHTA and CDR2 is FQGNSA in the germline V gene. As to time point: persistent/refractory GD, antithyroid drugs over 5 years with positive TRAb. Construction of the TCR library relied on RNA isolated from PBMCs. Xi'an, China, was home to the endocrinology department that provided patients. Broader study findings: Persistent patients shared more public clonotypes (approximately 2,700) than newly diagnosed patients (approximately 1,000). Compared with new cases, persistent Graves' patients showed reduced TCR diversity.

This TCR came from a female donor with Graves disease. The chain uses TRBV7-2 and TRBJ2-7; D perhaps matches TRBD2 (5 bases). This material consisted of peripheral blood mononuclear cells (PBMCs), taken when the disease was refractory, from a patient treated with antithyroid drugs. The DNA of the CDR3 is TGTGCCAGCAAAAGGGAGAGCTCCTACGAGCAGTACTTC. The encoded protein is CASKRESSYEQYF.